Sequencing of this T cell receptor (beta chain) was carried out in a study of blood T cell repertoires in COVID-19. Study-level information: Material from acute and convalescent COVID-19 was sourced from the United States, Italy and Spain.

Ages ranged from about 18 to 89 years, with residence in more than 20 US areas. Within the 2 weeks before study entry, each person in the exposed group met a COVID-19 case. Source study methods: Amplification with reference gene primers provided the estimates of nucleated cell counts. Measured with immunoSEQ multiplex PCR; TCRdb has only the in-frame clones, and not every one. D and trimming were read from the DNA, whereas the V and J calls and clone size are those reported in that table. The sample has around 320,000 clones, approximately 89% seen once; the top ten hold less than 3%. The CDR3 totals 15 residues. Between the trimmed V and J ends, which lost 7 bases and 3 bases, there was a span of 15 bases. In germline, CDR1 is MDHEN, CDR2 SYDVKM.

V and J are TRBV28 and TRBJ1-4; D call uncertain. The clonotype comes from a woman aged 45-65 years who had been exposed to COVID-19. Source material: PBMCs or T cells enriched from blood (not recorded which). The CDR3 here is CASNRASAPNEKLFF. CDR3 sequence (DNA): TGTGCCAGCAACCGAGCTTCCGCCCCTAATGAAAAACTGTTTTTT.